Following are 2 T cell receptor beta chains from one sample sequenced in a study of blood T cells in healthy people across ages. Together with a sample-barcoded 5' primer, a J-beta primer mix was included in a second PCR lasting about 6 to 12 cycles. TCRdb called the 5' RACE reads again in MiXCR, with one record for every CDR3 protein. The repertoire holds around 580,000 distinct CDR3 sequences, with less than 60% as singletons. Sequencing input: blood. These TCRs come from a man of 80 years or more in good health.

Only a few counts were recorded for this clonotype. The chain joins TRBV12-3 or TRBV12-4 to TRBJ1-5; 8 bases are shared with TRBD1. After removal of 4 bases from V and 6 bases from J, the junction contained 5 bases not matched to a gene. The CDR3 totals 14 residues. Here the CDR3 reads CASSYTGTGQPQHF. Here the CDR3 DNA reads TGTGCCAGCAGTTACACCGGGACAGGTCAGCCCCAGCATTTT.

This clonotype was counted between two and nine times. The chain couples TRBV10-3 to TRBJ2-3; D is possibly TRBD2 (6 bases). The CDR3 has 11 residues. Germline V gives CDR1 ENHRY, CDR2 SYGVKD. The V gene lost 2 bases and the J gene lost 13 bases, with 10 bases spanning the gap. CDR3 coding DNA: TGTGCCATCAGTGAGGACTGGGAGGAGTATTTT. Translation gives CAISEDWEEYF.